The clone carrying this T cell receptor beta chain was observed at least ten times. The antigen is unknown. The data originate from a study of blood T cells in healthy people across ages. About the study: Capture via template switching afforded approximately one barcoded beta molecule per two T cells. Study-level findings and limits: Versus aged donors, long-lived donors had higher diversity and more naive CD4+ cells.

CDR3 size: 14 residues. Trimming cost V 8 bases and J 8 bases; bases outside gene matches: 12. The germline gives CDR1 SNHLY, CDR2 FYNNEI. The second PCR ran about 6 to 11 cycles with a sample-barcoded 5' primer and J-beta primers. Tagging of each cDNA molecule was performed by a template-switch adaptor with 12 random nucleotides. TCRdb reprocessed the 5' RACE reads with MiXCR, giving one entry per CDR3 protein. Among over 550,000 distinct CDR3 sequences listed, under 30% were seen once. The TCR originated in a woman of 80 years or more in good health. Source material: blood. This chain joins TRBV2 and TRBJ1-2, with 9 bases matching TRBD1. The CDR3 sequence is CASFVSTGGGGYTF. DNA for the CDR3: TGTGCCAGCTTCGTCTCAACAGGGGGCGGCGGCTACACCTTC.